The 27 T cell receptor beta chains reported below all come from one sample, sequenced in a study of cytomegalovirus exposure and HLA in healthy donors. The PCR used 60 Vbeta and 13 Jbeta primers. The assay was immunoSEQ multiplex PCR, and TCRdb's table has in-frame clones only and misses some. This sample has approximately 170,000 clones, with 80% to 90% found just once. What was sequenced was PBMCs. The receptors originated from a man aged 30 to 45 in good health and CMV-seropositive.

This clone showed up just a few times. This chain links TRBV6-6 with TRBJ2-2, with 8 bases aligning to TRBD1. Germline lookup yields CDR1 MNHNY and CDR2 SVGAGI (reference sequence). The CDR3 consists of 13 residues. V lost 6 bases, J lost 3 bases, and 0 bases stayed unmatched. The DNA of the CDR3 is TGTGCCAGCAGGGACAGGGACACCGGGGAGCTGTTTTTT. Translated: CASRDRDTGELFF.

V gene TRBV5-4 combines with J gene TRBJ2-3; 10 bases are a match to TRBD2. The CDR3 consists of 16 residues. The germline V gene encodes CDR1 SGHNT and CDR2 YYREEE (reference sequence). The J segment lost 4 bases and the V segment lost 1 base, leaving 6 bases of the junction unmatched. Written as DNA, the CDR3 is TGTGCCAGCAGCTTGCTGAGCGGGAGGGACCCAGATACGCAGTATTTT. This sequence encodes CASSLLSGRDPDTQYF.

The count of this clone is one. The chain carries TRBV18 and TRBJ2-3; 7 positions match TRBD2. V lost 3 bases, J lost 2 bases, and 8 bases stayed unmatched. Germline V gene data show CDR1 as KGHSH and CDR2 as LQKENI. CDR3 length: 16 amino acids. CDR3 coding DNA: TGTGCCAGCTCACCTCTCAAACGGGAGGTCACAGATACGCAGTATTTT. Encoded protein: CASSPLKREVTDTQYF. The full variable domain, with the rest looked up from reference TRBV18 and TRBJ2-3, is NAGVMQNPRHLVRRRGQEARLRCSPMKGHSHVYWYRQLPEEGLKFMVYLQKENIIDESGMPKERFSAEFPKEGPSILRIQQVVRGDSAAYFCASSPLKREVTDTQYFGPGTRLTVL.

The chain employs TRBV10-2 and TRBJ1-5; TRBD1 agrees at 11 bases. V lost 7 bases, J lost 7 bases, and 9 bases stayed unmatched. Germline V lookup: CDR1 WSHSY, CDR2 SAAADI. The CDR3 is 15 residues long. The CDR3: CASTHGTGGWQPQHF. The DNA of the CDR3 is TGCGCCAGCACCCATGGGACAGGGGGGTGGCAGCCCCAGCATTTT.

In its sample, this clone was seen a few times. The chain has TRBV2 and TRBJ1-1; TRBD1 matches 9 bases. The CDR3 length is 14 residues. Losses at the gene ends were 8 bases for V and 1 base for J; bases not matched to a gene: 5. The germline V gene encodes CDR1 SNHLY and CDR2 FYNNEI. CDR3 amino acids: CASSAQGANTEAFF. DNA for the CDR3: TGTGCCAGCTCCGCACAGGGGGCGAACACTGAAGCTTTCTTT.

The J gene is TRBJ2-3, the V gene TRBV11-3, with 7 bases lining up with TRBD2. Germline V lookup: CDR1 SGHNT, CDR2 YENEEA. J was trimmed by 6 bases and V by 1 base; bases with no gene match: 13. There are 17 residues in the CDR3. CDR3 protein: CASSLVKPTSVKDTQYF. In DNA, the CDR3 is TGTGCCAGCAGCTTAGTCAAACCCACTAGCGTCAAGGATACGCAGTATTTT.

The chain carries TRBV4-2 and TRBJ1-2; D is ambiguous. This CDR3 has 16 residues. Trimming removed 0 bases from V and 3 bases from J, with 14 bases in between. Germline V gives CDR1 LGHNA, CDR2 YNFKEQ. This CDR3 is CASSQDRNSLDYGYTF. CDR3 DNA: TGTGCCAGCAGCCAAGATCGGAACAGTCTGGACTATGGCTACACCTTC.

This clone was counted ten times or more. For the CDR3, the DNA is TGTGCCAGCGTCCATAGCGGGGGGACCGGGGAGCTGTTTTTT. It translates to CASVHSGGTGELFF. The chain links TRBV2 to TRBJ2-2; TRBD2 matches at 10 bases. CDR1 is SNHLY, CDR2 FYNNEI, per germline. This CDR3 region has 14 residues. V lost 8 bases and J lost 5; bases outside the gene matches: 5. The complete variable domain, with remaining parts taken from reference TRBV2 and TRBJ2-2, reads EPEVTQTPSHQVTQMGQEVILRCVPISNHLYFYWYRQILGQKVEFLVSFYNNEISEKSEIFDDQFSVERPDGSNFTLKIRSTKLEDSAMYFCASVHSGGTGELFFGEGSRLTVL.

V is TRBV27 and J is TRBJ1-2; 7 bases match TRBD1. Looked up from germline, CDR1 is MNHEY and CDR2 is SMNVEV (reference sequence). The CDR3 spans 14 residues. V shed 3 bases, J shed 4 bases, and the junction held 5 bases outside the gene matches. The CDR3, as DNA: TGTGCCAGCAGTTTTACAGGGGCGGGCTATGGCTACACCTTC. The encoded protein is CASSFTGAGYGYTF.

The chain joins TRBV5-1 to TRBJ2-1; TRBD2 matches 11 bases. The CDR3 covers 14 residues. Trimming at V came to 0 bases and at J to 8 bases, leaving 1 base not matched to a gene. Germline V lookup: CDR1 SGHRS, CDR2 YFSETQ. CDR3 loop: CASSLVAGGYEQFF. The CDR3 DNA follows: TGCGCCAGCAGCTTGGTAGCGGGAGGGTATGAGCAGTTCTTC.

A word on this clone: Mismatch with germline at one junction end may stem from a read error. CDR3 residues: CSSSLAGASYNEQFF. The CDR3, as DNA: TGTTCCAGCAGCTTAGCAGGGGCCTCCTACAATGAGCAGTTCTTC. The V and J genes are TRBV7-9 and TRBJ2-1; tentative D call: TRBD1 (6 bases). This CDR3 has 15 residues. Germline CDR1 and CDR2: SEHNR and FQNEAQ (reference sequence).

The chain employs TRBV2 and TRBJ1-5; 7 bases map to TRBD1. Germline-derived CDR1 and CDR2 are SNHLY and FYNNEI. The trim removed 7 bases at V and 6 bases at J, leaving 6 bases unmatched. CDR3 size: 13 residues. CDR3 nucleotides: TGTGCCAGCACAGACAGGGCGGGTCAGCCCCAGCATTTT. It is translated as CASTDRAGQPQHF.

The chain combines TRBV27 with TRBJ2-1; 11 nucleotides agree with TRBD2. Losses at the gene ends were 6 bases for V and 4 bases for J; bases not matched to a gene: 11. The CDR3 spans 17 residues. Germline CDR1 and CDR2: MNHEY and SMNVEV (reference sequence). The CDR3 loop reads CASSLTLGTSGYNEQFF. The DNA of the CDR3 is TGTGCCAGCAGCCTGACCCTTGGGACTAGCGGTTACAATGAGCAGTTCTTC.

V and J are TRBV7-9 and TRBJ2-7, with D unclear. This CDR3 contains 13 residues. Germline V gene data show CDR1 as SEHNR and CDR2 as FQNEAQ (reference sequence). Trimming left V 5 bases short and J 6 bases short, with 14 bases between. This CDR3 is CASSPPLDGEQYV. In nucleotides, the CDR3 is TGTGCCAGCAGCCCCCCCCTAGACGGCGAGCAGTACGTC.

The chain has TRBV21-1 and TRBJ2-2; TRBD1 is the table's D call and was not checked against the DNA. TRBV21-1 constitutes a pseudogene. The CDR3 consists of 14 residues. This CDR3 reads CASSKEGWYGELFF. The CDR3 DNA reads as TGTGCCAGCAGCAAAGAGGGGTGGTACGGGGAGCTGTTTTTT.

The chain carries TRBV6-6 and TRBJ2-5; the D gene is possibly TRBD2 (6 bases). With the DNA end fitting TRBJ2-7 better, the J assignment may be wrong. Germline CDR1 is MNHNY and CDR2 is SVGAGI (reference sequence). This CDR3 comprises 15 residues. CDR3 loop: CASSYGTGGTYEQYF. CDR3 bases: TGTGCCAGCAGTTACGGGACTGGCGGGACCTACGAGCAGTACTTC.

In DNA form, the CDR3 reads TGTGCCAGCTCACCAACTAGCGCAAACGGCCCCGGGGAGCTGTTTTTT. It yields the protein CASSPTSANGPGELFF. This rearrangement joins TRBV18 to TRBJ2-2; 7 bases are a match to TRBD2. CDR3 length equals 16 residues. Germline-derived CDR1 and CDR2 are KGHSH and LQKENI. V lost 2 bases to trimming and J lost 6 bases; unmatched junction nucleotides: 9.

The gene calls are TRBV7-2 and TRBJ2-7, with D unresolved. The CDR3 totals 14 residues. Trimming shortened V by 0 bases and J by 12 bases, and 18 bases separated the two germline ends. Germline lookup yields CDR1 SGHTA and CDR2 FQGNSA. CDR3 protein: CASSLAGSTSTLYF. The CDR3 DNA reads TGTGCCAGCAGCTTAGCGGGCAGCACCTCAACACTGTACTTC.

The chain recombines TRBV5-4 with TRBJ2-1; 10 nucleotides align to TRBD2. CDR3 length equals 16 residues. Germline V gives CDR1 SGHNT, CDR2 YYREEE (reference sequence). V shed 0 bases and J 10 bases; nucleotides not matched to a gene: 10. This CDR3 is CASSLGSVAGGGEQFF. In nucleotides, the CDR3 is TGTGCCAGCAGCTTGGGGTCTGTAGCGGGAGGAGGCGAGCAGTTCTTC.

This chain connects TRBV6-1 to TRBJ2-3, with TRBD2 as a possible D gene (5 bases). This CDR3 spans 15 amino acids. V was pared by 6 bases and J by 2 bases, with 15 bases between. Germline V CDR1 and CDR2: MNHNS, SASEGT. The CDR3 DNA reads TGTGCCAGCAGAGGGTCTAGCTGGTACACAGATACGCAGTATTTT. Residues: CASRGSSWYTDTQYF.

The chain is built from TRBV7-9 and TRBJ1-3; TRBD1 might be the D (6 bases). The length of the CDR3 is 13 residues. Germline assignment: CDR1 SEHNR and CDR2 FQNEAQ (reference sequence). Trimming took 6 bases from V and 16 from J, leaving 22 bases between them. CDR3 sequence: CASRKDSGAPGYF. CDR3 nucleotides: TGTGCCAGCAGGAAGGACTCAGGGGCCCCCGGCTATTTT.

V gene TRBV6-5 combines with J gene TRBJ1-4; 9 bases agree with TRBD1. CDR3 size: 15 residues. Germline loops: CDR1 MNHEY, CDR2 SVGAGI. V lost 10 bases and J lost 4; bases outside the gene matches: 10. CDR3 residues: CATGDRESRNEKLFF. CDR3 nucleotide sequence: TGTGCCACTGGGGACAGGGAATCACGTAATGAAAAACTGTTTTTT.

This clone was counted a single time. The CDR3 DNA is TGTGCCAGCAGTGGACAGGGTGCCGGGGAGCTGTTTTTT. This gives the protein CASSGQGAGELFF. V and J are TRBV2 and TRBJ2-2; 7 bases agree with TRBD1. V shed 4 bases and J 6 bases; nucleotides not matched to a gene: 2. The V gene's germline CDR1 is SNHLY and CDR2 FYNNEI. The CDR3 has 13 amino acids.

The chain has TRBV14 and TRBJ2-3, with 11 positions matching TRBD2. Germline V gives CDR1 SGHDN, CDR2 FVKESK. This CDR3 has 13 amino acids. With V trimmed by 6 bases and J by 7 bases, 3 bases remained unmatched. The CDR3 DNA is TGTGCCAGCAGACTAGCGGGAGCTTATACGCAGTATTTT. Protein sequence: CASRLAGAYTQYF. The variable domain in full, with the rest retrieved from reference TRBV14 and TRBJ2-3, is EAGVTQFPSHSVIEKGQTVTLRCDPISGHDNLYWYRRVMGKEIKFLLHFVKESKQDESGMPNNRFLAERTGGTYSTLKVQPAELEDSGVYFCASRLAGAYTQYFGPGTRLTVL.

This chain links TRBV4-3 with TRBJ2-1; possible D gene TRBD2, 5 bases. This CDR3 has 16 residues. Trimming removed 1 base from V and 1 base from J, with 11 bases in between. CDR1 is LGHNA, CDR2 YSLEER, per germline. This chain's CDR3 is CASSQAPKRSYNEQFF. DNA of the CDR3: TGCGCCAGCAGCCAAGCCCCCAAGCGGTCCTACAATGAGCAGTTCTTC.

The CDR3 DNA reads as TGTGCCTGGAGTCCCACAGCCTCTGGAAACACCATATATTTT. This sequence encodes CAWSPTASGNTIYF. V and J are TRBV30 and TRBJ1-3; D not resolved. The germline V and J ends were trimmed by 2 bases and 0 bases, with 8 bases remaining between them. Germline CDR1 reads GTSNPN; CDR2 reads SVGIG (reference sequence). The CDR3 consists of 14 residues.

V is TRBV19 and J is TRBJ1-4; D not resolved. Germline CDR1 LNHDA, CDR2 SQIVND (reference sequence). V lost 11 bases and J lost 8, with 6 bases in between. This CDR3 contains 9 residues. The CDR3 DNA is TGTGCCGGAGGCGAAAAACTGTTTTTT. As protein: CAGGEKLFF.